These 24 T cell receptor beta chains were all obtained from the same sample, sequenced in a study of OX40 agonist ivuxolimab in advanced cancers. Repertoires were generated with immunoSEQ multiplex PCR, while TCRdb's copy carries only in-frame clones and drops some. This table has some 100,000 clones, approximately 90% appearing once. The sample was CD4+ or CD8+ T cells sorted from blood, taken in a trial of the OX40 agonist ivuxolimab. The source of these receptors is an adult with an advanced solid tumor such as melanoma, head and neck, liver or kidney cancer.

This chain links TRBV27 with TRBJ2-5; 7 nucleotides match TRBD1. With V trimmed by 3 bases and J by 4 bases, 2 bases remained unmatched. The germline V gene has CDR1 MNHEY and CDR2 SMNVEV (reference sequence). The CDR3 consists of 13 residues. The CDR3 region is CASSFRQGETQYF. The CDR3 nucleotides read TGTGCCAGCAGTTTCCGACAGGGAGAGACCCAGTACTTC.

V is TRBV28 and J is TRBJ2-1; 8 nucleotides line up with TRBD2. This CDR3 contains 13 residues. Germline V gene data show CDR1 as MDHEN and CDR2 as SYDVKM. As DNA, the CDR3 is TGTGTTTCCCGGCCGGGAGGGAGTCGAGAGCAGTTCTTC. It encodes CVSRPGGSREQFF.

This chain uses TRBV28 with TRBJ2-1, with 13 nucleotides matching TRBD2. The germline V gene encodes CDR1 MDHEN and CDR2 SYDVKM. CDR3 size: 18 residues. Trimming removed 3 bases from V and 0 bases from J; junction bases left unmatched: 5. The CDR3 nucleotides read TGTGCCAGCAGTTTCACCGGACTAGCGGGAGACTCCTACAATGAGCAGTTCTTC. It translates to CASSFTGLAGDSYNEQFF.

Concerning this clone: The sample carries other DNA sequences with the same CDR3. The genes are TRBV9 and TRBJ2-3, with D possibly TRBD1 on 5 matching bases. Germline V gene sequence: CDR1 SGDLS, CDR2 YYNGEE. Trimming removed 0 bases at V and 4 bases at J, with 6 bases between. This CDR3 spans 13 amino acids. CDR3 sequence reads: CASSVGGADTQYF. CDR3 sequence (DNA): TGTGCCAGCAGCGTAGGGGGCGCAGATACGCAGTATTTT.

The V call is TRBV10-3, the J call TRBJ2-7; no clear D gene. Per germline, CDR1 ENHRY and CDR2 SYGVKD. Trimming took off 3 bases at V and 4 bases at J, with 16 bases between the two ends. This CDR3 contains 15 residues. CDR3 sequence: CAISDRQPREYEQYF. CDR3 DNA sequence: TGTGCCATCAGTGACAGGCAGCCCCGAGAGTACGAGCAGTACTTC.

V and J are TRBV10-1 and TRBJ2-4; D is perhaps TRBD1 (6 bases). The CDR3 contains 15 residues. Germline assignment: CDR1 WNHNN and CDR2 SYGVQD (reference sequence). V was pared by 9 bases and J by 6 bases, with 21 bases between. The chain's CDR3 is CASQKQGPAGNIQYF. The CDR3 region has the DNA TGCGCCAGTCAGAAACAGGGCCCTGCAGGAAACATTCAGTACTTC.

This sequence joins TRBV9 and TRBJ2-1, with 14 bases that match TRBD2. J gave up 8 bases and V 3 bases, and 10 bases lay outside the gene matches. CDR1 and CDR2 (germline): SGDLS, YYNGEE. This CDR3 is built from 17 residues. CDR3 protein: CASSATGTSGSLDEQFF. The CDR3 nucleotides are TGTGCCAGCAGCGCGACCGGGACTAGCGGGAGTCTCGATGAGCAGTTCTTC. Supplemented by reference TRBV9 and TRBJ2-1, the full variable domain reads DSGVTQTPKHLITATGQRVTLRCSPRSGDLSVYWYQQSLDQGLQFLIQYYNGEERAKGNILERFSAQQFPDLHSELNLSSLELGDSALYFCASSATGTSGSLDEQFFGPGTRLTVL.

V and J are TRBV7-2 and TRBJ2-7, with 11 bases aligning to TRBD2. V dropped 1 base and J dropped 4; count of bases not matched to a gene: 6. Germline V gene data show CDR1 as SGHTA and CDR2 as FQGNSA. There are 16 residues in the CDR3. The CDR3 protein is CASSLDLSSGRYEQYF. In DNA form, the CDR3 reads TGTGCCAGCAGCTTAGATCTTTCTAGCGGGAGGTACGAGCAGTACTTC. The complete variable domain, with remaining parts taken from reference TRBV7-2 and TRBJ2-7, reads GAGVSQSPSNKVTEKGKDVELRCDPISGHTALYWYRQSLGQGLEFLIYFQGNSAPDKSGLPSDRFSAERTGGSVSTLTIQRTQQEDSAVYLCASSLDLSSGRYEQYFGPGTRLTVT.

The chain uses TRBV10-3 and TRBJ2-5; the D gene is possibly TRBD2 (6 bases). In germline, CDR1 is ENHRY, CDR2 SYGVKD. The CDR3 is 15 amino acids. Trimming pared 10 bases from V and 9 bases from J, leaving 27 bases between. The CDR3 bases are TGTGCCACGCTCCCTATTAGCGGACTGGGCGGGGCCCAGTACTTC. Residues: CATLPISGLGGAQYF.

J is TRBJ1-1 and V is TRBV6-6; D gene unclear. Germline-derived CDR1 and CDR2 are MNHNY and SVGAGI (reference sequence). Trimming pared 5 bases from V and 1 base from J, leaving 11 bases between. The CDR3 length is 14 residues. CDR3 in amino acids: CASSPPGWNTEAFF. CDR3 DNA sequence: TGTGCCAGCAGTCCTCCCGGGTGGAACACTGAAGCTTTCTTT.

The gene calls are TRBV7-8 and TRBJ1-5; no clear D. This CDR3 comprises 15 residues. Trimming took 1 base from V and 7 from J, leaving 14 bases between them. Germline V gene data show CDR1 as SGHVS and CDR2 as FQNEAQ. The CDR3 DNA reads TGTGCCAGCAGCTTAGTTTCCGGTACGGGGCAGCCCCAGCATTTT. Its protein product is CASSLVSGTGQPQHF.

The chain has TRBV9 and TRBJ2-2, with D unresolved. Per the germline V gene, CDR1 is SGDLS and CDR2 is YYNGEE. CDR3 length equals 15 residues. Trimming pared 2 bases from V and 0 bases from J, leaving 8 bases between. The CDR3 DNA sequence: TGTGCCAGCAGCGTCACTCCGACGAACACCGGGGAGCTGTTTTTT. This sequence encodes CASSVTPTNTGELFF.

The genes are TRBV5-1 and TRBJ2-4; 13 bases fit TRBD2. Germline values: CDR1 SGHRS, CDR2 YFSETQ. Trimming at V came to 1 base and at J to 6 bases, leaving 13 bases not matched to a gene. This CDR3 spans 19 amino acids. CDR3 sequence reads: CASSLNPGTSGRAGNIQYF. The CDR3 region has the DNA TGCGCCAGCAGCTTGAACCCCGGAACTAGCGGGAGGGCAGGAAACATTCAGTACTTC.

The chain combines TRBV28 with TRBJ1-5, with TRBD1 matching over 11 bases. Germline V gene data show CDR1 as MDHEN and CDR2 as SYDVKM. V dropped 5 bases and J dropped 6; count of bases not matched to a gene: 3. The CDR3 covers 14 residues. The CDR3 DNA reads as TGTGCCAGCAGTCCGGGGACAGGGGGTCAGCCCCAGCATTTT. Amino acid sequence: CASSPGTGGQPQHF.

V and J are TRBV7-9 and TRBJ2-4, with D maybe TRBD1 (6 bases). Trimming cost V 5 bases and J 3 bases, with 20 bases left between them. CDR1 is SEHNR, CDR2 FQNEAQ, per germline (reference sequence). The CDR3 has 17 residues. In DNA, the CDR3 is TGTGCCAGCAGCACCAACAGGGCCGGATGGGGCAAAAACATTCAGTACTTC. Amino acids: CASSTNRAGWGKNIQYF.

The rearrangement links TRBV5-1 to TRBJ2-1; 8 bases match TRBD2. The CDR3 sequence is 14 residues long. Trimming took 3 bases from V and 7 from J; bases not matched to a gene: 6. Germline values: CDR1 SGHRS, CDR2 YFSETQ. The CDR3 nucleotides are TGCGCCAGCAGCTCCGGGACGGGAGGGAATGAGCAGTTCTTC. This encodes CASSSGTGGNEQFF.

For the CDR3, the DNA is TGTGCCAGCAGACCTATAGGGGTAGGTAGCAATCAGCCCCAGCATTTT. Its translation: CASRPIGVGSNQPQHF. The chain uses TRBV28 and TRBJ1-5; D is possibly TRBD1 (5 bases). V was trimmed by 6 bases and J by 0 bases, leaving 15 bases between them. This CDR3 is 16 amino acids long. CDR1 and CDR2 from the germline V gene are MDHEN and SYDVKM.

This chain joins TRBV7-2 and TRBJ2-7; TRBD2 agrees at 7 bases. This CDR3 is 13 amino acids long. V was clipped by 5 bases and J by 2 bases; unmatched bases: 3. Germline assignment: CDR1 SGHTA and CDR2 FQGNSA. CDR3 DNA sequence: TGTGCCAGCAGCATCGGACTAGCCTACGAGCAGTACTTC. Translating it yields CASSIGLAYEQYF.

The chain combines TRBV28 with TRBJ2-7; D assignment may be TRBD1 or TRBD2 (6 bases each). The V gene's germline CDR1 is MDHEN and CDR2 SYDVKM. Trimming took off 6 bases at V and 4 bases at J, with 16 bases between the two ends. The CDR3 extends over 14 amino acids. CDR3 nucleotides: TGTGCCAGCAGGAATAGGGGGGACTCATACGAGCAGTACTTC. Its protein product is CASRNRGDSYEQYF.

This chain uses TRBV30 with TRBJ2-3; TRBD1 is a possible D gene (5 bases). Trimming removed 2 bases at V and 4 bases at J, with 10 bases between. The CDR3 has 13 residues. Germline lookup yields CDR1 GTSNPN and CDR2 SVGIG (reference sequence). CDR3 protein: CAWSPGIADTQYF. Written as DNA, the CDR3 is TGTGCCTGGAGTCCAGGGATTGCAGATACGCAGTATTTT.

The chain couples TRBV18 to TRBJ1-2; possible D gene TRBD1, 5 bases. Germline CDR1 is KGHSH and CDR2 is LQKENI. CDR3 length: 16 residues. Trimming pared 0 bases from V and 2 bases from J, leaving 13 bases between. CDR3 amino acids: CASSPPAKGLNYGYTF. The CDR3 nucleotides read TGTGCCAGCTCACCACCGGCCAAGGGGCTCAACTATGGCTACACCTTC.

The chain's CDR3 is CASSLTARETQYF. DNA for the CDR3: TGCGCCAGCAGCTTAACAGCACGGGAGACCCAGTACTTC. The chain joins TRBV5-1 to TRBJ2-5, with D unclear. CDR3 length: 13 amino acids. V was clipped by 2 bases and J by 5 bases, with 10 bases between them. The germline CDR1 and CDR2 sequences are SGHRS and YFSETQ.

The chain recombines TRBV5-4 with TRBJ1-2; the D gene is possibly TRBD1 (6 bases). The germline CDR1 and CDR2 sequences are SGHNT and YYREEE (reference sequence). CDR3 length: 16 amino acids. V was trimmed by 4 bases and J by 8 bases, leaving 24 bases between them. The CDR3, as DNA: TGTGCCAGCAGCCCCCAGGCGGCAGGGGAATTGAGGGGCTACACCTTC. It translates to CASSPQAAGELRGYTF.

A few counts support this clone. The chain employs TRBV11-2 and TRBJ2-7; 8 nucleotides agree with TRBD1. After removal of 5 bases from V and 10 bases from J, the junction contained 7 bases not matched to a gene. The germline CDR1 and CDR2 sequences are SGHAT and FQNNGV. This CDR3 comprises 12 residues. The CDR3 sequence: CASSATGGPQYF. The CDR3, as DNA: TGTGCCAGCAGCGCAACAGGGGGTCCACAGTACTTC.